One and the same sample provided the 11 T cell receptor beta chains below, sequenced in a study of T cell changes during pregnancy in multiple sclerosis. Generated by immunoSEQ multiplex PCR, the TCRdb table keeps only in-frame clones and is missing some. The sample lists more than 50,000 clones, around nine tenths seen once, with approximately 0.9% in the top ten. The source material was peripheral blood, sampled before pregnancy. The receptors shown here come from a female donor with multiple sclerosis, enrolled in a pregnancy study.

V is TRBV4-3 and J is TRBJ2-3; 11 bases match TRBD2. The CDR3 is 17 amino acids. CDR1 is LGHNA, CDR2 YSLEER, per germline. Germline trimming cut 5 bases from V and 4 bases from J; bases unmatched to any gene: 11. The chain's CDR3 is CASSGPSGGLGPDTQYF. For the CDR3, the DNA is TGCGCCAGCAGCGGACCTAGCGGGGGGCTGGGACCAGATACGCAGTATTTT.

This chain joins TRBV19 and TRBJ2-2; unclear D gene. The V gene lost 6 bases and the J gene lost 4 bases, with 21 bases spanning the gap. There are 17 residues in the CDR3. CDR1 and CDR2 from the germline V gene are LNHDA and SQIVND (reference sequence). The CDR3 DNA follows: TGTGCCAGTAGCCCCTTCATCGTCGCTGCCGGCACCGGGGAGCTGTTTTTT. It translates to CASSPFIVAAGTGELFF.

This chain joins TRBV9 and TRBJ2-4; D might be TRBD1 (5 bases). Trimming pared 1 base from V and 8 bases from J, leaving 13 bases between. Germline CDR1 SGDLS, CDR2 YYNGEE. The CDR3 consists of 14 residues. The CDR3 protein is CASSVHPLGDIQYF. The CDR3 DNA follows: TGTGCCAGCAGCGTACACCCATTAGGGGACATTCAGTACTTC.

The table lists this clone with a count of one. The chain couples TRBV5-5 to TRBJ1-3; D remains unclear. Germline V lookup: CDR1 SGHKS, CDR2 YYEKEE (reference sequence). V gave up 2 bases and J gave up 3 bases, with 6 bases separating them. This CDR3 contains 13 residues. This CDR3 reads CASSFADGNTIYF. The CDR3 nucleotides read TGTGCCAGCAGCTTCGCGGATGGAAACACCATATATTTT.

V usage is TRBV5-6 and J usage is TRBJ2-3; D unclear. The V and J ends lost 0 bases and 6 bases respectively, with 2 bases between them. CDR3 size: 11 residues. Germline V CDR1 and CDR2: SGHDT, YYEEEE. The CDR3 nucleotides read TGTGCCAGCAGCTTGGCTGATACGCAGTATTTT. Amino acid sequence: CASSLADTQYF.

The chain links TRBV7-8 to TRBJ1-2, with 10 bases that match TRBD1. The CDR3 sequence is 14 residues long. Germline CDR1 and CDR2: SGHVS and FQNEAQ. J gave up 9 bases and V 7 bases, and 11 bases lay outside the gene matches. CDR3 region: CASTRDRGFGSYTF. The CDR3 DNA reads as TGTGCCAGCACCCGGGACAGGGGTTTCGGTAGCTACACCTTC.

The rearrangement joins TRBV9 to TRBJ2-3, with D possibly being TRBD2 (6 bases). The germline gives CDR1 SGDLS, CDR2 YYNGEE. CDR3 length: 15 residues. Trimming left V 1 base short and J 5 bases short, with 14 bases between. The CDR3 loop reads CASSVLADGGDTQYF. CDR3 bases: TGTGCCAGCAGCGTATTAGCGGATGGGGGAGATACGCAGTATTTT.

The chain recombines TRBV5-6 with TRBJ2-5, with D perhaps matching TRBD1 (5 bases). CDR3 size: 13 residues. V lost 3 bases and J lost 4, with 10 bases in between. Per germline, CDR1 SGHDT and CDR2 YYEEEE. The CDR3 region has the DNA TGTGCCAGCAGCTACAGGACCCGAGAGACCCAGTACTTC. Encoded protein: CASSYRTRETQYF. Together with reference TRBV5-6 and TRBJ2-5, the CDR3 gives the full variable domain: DAGVTQSPTHLIKTRGQQVTLRCSPKSGHDTVSWYQQALGQGPQFIFQYYEEEERQRGNFPDRFSGHQFPNYSSELNVNALLLGDSALYLCASSYRTRETQYFGPGTRLLVL.

The J gene is TRBJ2-7, the V gene TRBV4-3; 7 nucleotides line up with TRBD1. The CDR3 is made up of 14 amino acids. Germline V gene lookup returns CDR1 LGHNA and CDR2 YSLEER. V lost 4 bases to trimming and J lost 5 bases; unmatched junction nucleotides: 8. The CDR3 DNA reads TGCGCCAGCAGCCCTCAGGGGGTTGCTAACGAGCAGTACTTC. This encodes CASSPQGVANEQYF.

This clone turned up a few times. This chain connects TRBV2 to TRBJ1-1; D might be TRBD1 (6 bases). CDR1 SNHLY and CDR2 FYNNEI come from the germline V gene. CDR3 size: 14 residues. V lost 1 base to trimming and J lost 1 base, with 7 bases between them. The chain's CDR3 is CASSEGGRNTEAFF. The CDR3 nucleotides read TGTGCCAGCAGTGAAGGGGGGCGGAACACTGAAGCTTTCTTT.

For the CDR3, the DNA is TGTGCCAGCAGTGACTCTGGCGGGGGGGTCTCAGATACGCAGTATTTT. As protein: CASSDSGGGVSDTQYF. This rearrangement joins TRBV6-4 to TRBJ2-3; TRBD2 matches 9 bases. This CDR3 is 16 amino acids long. Germline CDR1 and CDR2: MRHNA and SNTAGT. Unmatched junction bases numbered 5, after V lost 0 bases and J lost 4 bases.